The sequence of this T cell receptor (beta chain) was determined in a study of T cell changes during pregnancy in multiple sclerosis. TCRdb's table, derived via immunoSEQ multiplex PCR, lists solely in-frame clones and lacks some. The table has 70,000 to 80,000 clones, roughly 92% seen once. Trimming removed 6 bases from V and 9 bases from J; junction bases left unmatched: 9. Germline CDR1 and CDR2: LNHDA and SQIVND (reference sequence). The CDR3 contains 15 residues. Specimen: peripheral blood, collected after pregnancy. V gene TRBV19 combines with J gene TRBJ1-6; 9 bases are shared with TRBD1. The source of this sequence is a female donor in good health, enrolled as a control in a pregnancy study. The CDR3 bases are TGTGCCAGTAGAACCACCGGGACAGGGAGTTCACCCCTCCACTTT. This gives the protein CASRTTGTGSSPLHF.